Ten or more counts support the clone carrying this TCR beta chain. Its antigen is undetermined. The CDR3 end is not reached by the read, which stops 3 residues before it; the germline J gene fills it in. CVID and control samples used equivalent genomic DNA input. TCRdb's copy holds only in-frame clones and misses some; the assay was immunoSEQ multiplex PCR. The sample is made up of tens of thousands of clones, none counted only once. This CDR3 has 15 residues. CDR1 and CDR2 from the germline V gene are MDHEN and SYDVKM. V was clipped by 5 bases and J by 4 bases, with 18 bases between them. The sample comes from a study of T cell clonality in common variable immunodeficiency. Findings of the study overall: Authors noted CVID clonality's cause needs subpopulation repertoire sequencing. CVID subjects shared fewer TCRbeta clones than healthy controls did.

The chain recombines TRBV28 with TRBJ2-7; D gene uncertain. The sequence was obtained from a person aged 18 to 69 in good health. The sequenced sample consisted of peripheral blood mononuclear cells. The CDR3 sequence: CASSPSSRIGYEQYF. The part of the CDR3 DNA that was read is TGTGCCAGCAGTCCATCTTCGCGGATCGGATACGAG.